These 30 T cell receptor beta chains share one sample of origin, sequenced in a study of T-cell reconstitution after alpha-beta-depleted transplantation in children. Preparation of the TCRbeta library used unique molecular identifiers. TCRdb reprocessed the PCR reads with MiXCR, giving one entry per CDR3 protein. The sample records roughly 350,000 distinct CDR3 sequences, under 20% being singletons. Sample: PBMCs, mostly from graft donor cells, taken 360 days after TCRalphabeta/CD19-depleted stem cell transplant. The receptors were gathered from a male patient between 2 and 15 years old who had a stem cell transplant for acute lymphoblastic leukemia, so the T cells may come from the graft donor.

The chain links TRBV11-1 to TRBJ2-7; 9 bases are a match to TRBD2. Germline V gene data show CDR1 as SGHAT and CDR2 as FQDESV (reference sequence). CDR3 length: 16 residues. V lost 4 bases to trimming and J lost 5 bases; unmatched junction nucleotides: 12. CDR3 region: CASSWPREGGDNEQYF. DNA of the CDR3: TGTGCCAGCAGCTGGCCGCGGGAGGGCGGAGACAACGAGCAGTACTTC.

This clonotype was observed a handful of times. This chain uses TRBV9 with TRBJ2-1; 7 positions match TRBD2. The CDR3 is 15 residues long. J gave up 7 bases and V 4 bases, and 11 bases lay outside the gene matches. The germline V gene encodes CDR1 SGDLS and CDR2 YYNGEE. The CDR3 loop reads CASSSWGGPKNEQFF. The CDR3 DNA reads as TGTGCCAGCAGCTCATGGGGAGGGCCTAAAAATGAGCAGTTCTTC. The variable domain in full, with the rest retrieved from reference TRBV9 and TRBJ2-1, is DSGVTQTPKHLITATGQRVTLRCSPRSGDLSVYWYQQSLDQGLQFLIQYYNGEERAKGNILERFSAQQFPDLHSELNLSSLELGDSALYFCASSSWGGPKNEQFFGPGTRLTVL.

This clonotype was recorded at least ten times. This chain connects TRBV6-1 to TRBJ2-7; D is possibly TRBD1 (6 bases). This CDR3 region has 15 residues. V was cut by 1 base and J by 5 bases, with 15 bases left in between. The germline V gene encodes CDR1 MNHNS and CDR2 SASEGT. The CDR3 DNA sequence: TGTGCCAGCAGTGAAGGGGACACCCTCGGTGACGAGCAGTACTTC. Translating gives CASSEGDTLGDEQYF.

The CDR3, as DNA: TGTGCCAGCAGTTTATTTCCCCCCGATCCGGACAGGGGCTATTTCACTGAAGCTTTCTTT. Translated: CASSLFPPDPDRGYFTEAFF. V gene TRBV27 combines with J gene TRBJ1-1, with 9 bases matching TRBD1. There are 20 residues in the CDR3. V lost 1 base and J lost 4; bases outside the gene matches: 19. Germline V gene lookup returns CDR1 MNHEY and CDR2 SMNVEV (reference sequence).

This chain uses TRBV21-1 with TRBJ2-1; the DNA was not used to check the table's D call, TRBD2. TRBV21-1 is given as a pseudogene. This CDR3 region has 16 residues. The CDR3: CASTHPGTRKYNEQFF. CDR3 DNA: TGTGCCAGCACCCATCCCGGGACTAGGAAGTACAATGAGCAGTTCTTC.

The genes are TRBV28 and TRBJ2-1; D unclear. The CDR3 extends over 12 amino acids. The germline gives CDR1 MDHEN, CDR2 SYDVKM. V shed 4 bases and J shed 8 bases, with 9 bases lying between them. The CDR3 loop reads CASSSLGYEQFF. CDR3 nucleotide sequence: TGTGCCAGCAGTTCCCTGGGGTATGAGCAGTTCTTC. Drawing the rest from reference TRBV28 and TRBJ2-1, the complete variable domain is DVKVTQSSRYLVKRTGEKVFLECVQDMDHENMFWYRQDPGLGLRLIYFSYDVKMKEKGDIPEGYSVSREKKERFSLILESASTNQTSMYLCASSSLGYEQFFGPGTRLTVL.

The V and J genes are TRBV7-3 and TRBJ2-5, with D maybe TRBD2 (5 bases). The germline V gene encodes CDR1 SGHTA and CDR2 FQGTGA. The V end was cut by 1 base, the J end by 4 bases, with 13 bases between. This CDR3 has 15 residues. The CDR3 is CASSLIPGGRETQYF. CDR3 bases: TGTGCCAGCAGCTTAATCCCCGGAGGCAGAGAGACCCAGTACTTC. The variable domain in full, with the rest retrieved from reference TRBV7-3 and TRBJ2-5, is GAGVSQTPSNKVTEKGKYVELRCDPISGHTALYWYRQSLGQGPEFLIYFQGTGAADDSGLPNDRFFAVRPEGSVSTLKIQRTERGDSAVYLCASSLIPGGRETQYFGPGTRLLVL.

This clonotype was seen repeatedly, ten times or more. The chain employs TRBV12-3 or TRBV12-4 and TRBJ2-7; D call uncertain. This CDR3 region has 13 residues. Trimming took off 3 bases at V and 3 bases at J, with 9 bases between the two ends. CDR3 nucleotides: TGTGCCAGCAGTTTCGGCGACCGCTACGAGCAGTACTTC. Translating gives CASSFGDRYEQYF.

This clonotype was picked up many times. The chain carries TRBV6-5 and TRBJ1-2; D is uncertain. The V and J ends lost 2 bases and 5 bases respectively, with 9 bases between them. The CDR3 runs 13 residues. The V gene's germline CDR1 is MNHEY and CDR2 SVGAGI. For the CDR3, the DNA is TGTGCCAGCAGTTACGAAGGATCGTATGGCTACACCTTC. It translates to CASSYEGSYGYTF.

This clonotype occurred many times. The V gene is TRBV12-5, the J gene TRBJ2-2, with 9 nucleotides matching TRBD1. The V gene's germline CDR1 is LGHNT and CDR2 FRNRAP. The CDR3 is made up of 14 amino acids. V trimming: 5 bases; J trimming: 7 bases; junction bases outside the gene matches: 5. CDR3 region: CASGLHRGLGELFF. As DNA, the CDR3 is TGTGCTAGTGGTCTCCACAGGGGGCTCGGGGAGCTGTTTTTT.

The J gene is TRBJ1-3, the V gene TRBV30; D is unclear. Trimming removed 5 bases from V and 8 bases from J, with 10 bases in between. The CDR3 is made up of 11 amino acids. Germline V gene data show CDR1 as GTSNPN and CDR2 as SVGIG (reference sequence). The CDR3 DNA is TGTGCCTGGCTAGTTCGCTACACCATATATTTT. Residues: CAWLVRYTIYF.

The CDR3 region is CASRRGTGAYNEQFF. The CDR3 region has the DNA TGTGCCAGCAGGAGGGGGACAGGGGCCTACAATGAGCAGTTCTTC. The chain combines TRBV12-3 or TRBV12-4 with TRBJ2-1; 10 nucleotides line up with TRBD1. The V segment lost 6 bases and the J segment 2 bases; nucleotides outside the gene matches: 4. The CDR3 is 15 residues long.

A note on this clonotype: It may be a read error: a sequence one base away is much more abundant. The final CDR3 position lacks the conserved phenylalanine or tryptophan, pointing to a likely read error. The chain carries TRBV20-1 and TRBJ2-1; unclear D gene. CDR1 DFQATT and CDR2 SNEGSKA come from the germline V gene (reference sequence). This CDR3 is 12 amino acids long. Trimming took off 3 bases at V and 10 bases at J, with 13 bases between the two ends. The CDR3 DNA reads TGCAGTGCTAGGACCGGGCCTTCCGAGCAGTTCTCC. Translating gives CSARTGPSEQFS.

This clonotype was seen only a few times. The chain uses TRBV2 and TRBJ2-3, with TRBD2 matching over 11 bases. Trimming removed 1 base from V and 2 bases from J; junction bases left unmatched: 2. Germline lookup yields CDR1 SNHLY and CDR2 FYNNEI. This CDR3 region has 16 residues. CDR3 nucleotides: TGTGCCAGCAGTGAAGGGACTAGCGGGTTCACAGATACGCAGTATTTT. Amino acid sequence: CASSEGTSGFTDTQYF.

This clonotype was seen a few times. The chain is built from TRBV28 and TRBJ2-1, with D perhaps TRBD1 or TRBD2 (5 bases each). Germline lookup yields CDR1 MDHEN and CDR2 SYDVKM. This CDR3 contains 15 residues. Trimming stripped 8 bases from V and 5 bases from J, with 19 bases between. The CDR3 loop reads CASGGYHYVNNEQFF. CDR3 nucleotides: TGTGCCAGCGGGGGATACCACTATGTAAACAATGAGCAGTTCTTC.

This clonotype was found a few times. The rearrangement links TRBV13 to TRBJ1-3; D call uncertain. The CDR3 sequence is 15 residues long. V was shortened by 0 bases and J by 0 bases, with 6 bases between the two germline ends. Germline V gene sequence: CDR1 PRHDT, CDR2 FYEKMQ (reference sequence). The CDR3 nucleotides are TGTGCCAGCAGCTTAGGAGTCACCTCTGGAAACACCATATATTTT. It translates to CASSLGVTSGNTIYF.

The rearrangement uses TRBV5-6 and TRBJ2-1; no firm D call. The V gene's germline CDR1 is SGHDT and CDR2 YYEEEE. This CDR3 contains 14 residues. Deletions cut 0 bases from V and 7 bases from J, with 11 bases between. CDR3 nucleotides: TGTGCCAGCAGCTTGGTGGTACTTGAAAATGAGCAGTTCTTC. Encoded protein: CASSLVVLENEQFF.

This clonotype was counted between two and nine times. The genes are TRBV6-5 and TRBJ2-7; possibly TRBD2 for D (6 bases). With 5 bases removed from V and 3 bases from J, the gap between germline ends came to 26 bases. The CDR3 contains 18 residues. Germline-derived CDR1 and CDR2 are MNHEY and SVGAGI. For the CDR3, the DNA is TGTGCCAGCAGTAACAGTGGAGGGCTTCGACCCGGGGTCTACGAGCAGTACTTC. Protein: CASSNSGGLRPGVYEQYF.

This clonotype was counted only a few times. The genes are TRBV12-3 or TRBV12-4 and TRBJ2-7; weak D call: TRBD1 (6 bases). The V gene lost 7 bases and the J gene lost 4 bases, with 14 bases spanning the gap. The length of the CDR3 is 13 residues. CDR3 sequence: CASTNREGYEQYF. DNA for the CDR3: TGTGCCAGCACGAACAGGGAAGGGTACGAGCAGTACTTC.

This clonotype appeared a few times. V and J are TRBV5-6 and TRBJ1-6; D gene uncertain. Germline CDR1 and CDR2: SGHDT and YYEEEE. The CDR3 has 16 amino acids. Trimming removed 4 bases at V and 0 bases at J, with 11 bases between. The CDR3 nucleotides read TGTGCCAGCAGCCTTAGACAAAGCTCCTATAATTCACCCCTCCACTTT. It is translated as CASSLRQSSYNSPLHF.

On this clonotype: A single base separates this from a much larger clone, so it may be a read error. The chain carries TRBV12-3 or TRBV12-4 and TRBJ2-3; 7 nucleotides agree with TRBD2. This CDR3 has 15 amino acids. CDR3 nucleotides: TGTGCCCGCAGTTTCTGGCTAGCGGCACACGATACGCAGTATTTT. Translation gives CARSFWLAAHDTQYF.

The chain employs TRBV25-1 and TRBJ2-5, with D perhaps matching TRBD2 (7 bases). CDR1 and CDR2 from the germline V gene are MGHDK and SYGVNS. The CDR3 spans 14 residues. Trimming left V 4 bases short and J 5 bases short, with 14 bases between. The CDR3 loop is CASSVRGAVETQYF. The CDR3 DNA is TGTGCCAGCAGTGTTCGGGGGGCTGTGGAGACCCAGTACTTC.

The V call is TRBV7-9, the J call TRBJ2-5; a possible D gene is TRBD2 (6 bases). The ends were cut back, 5 bases at V and 5 bases at J, with 21 bases in the middle. Looked up from germline, CDR1 is SEHNR and CDR2 is FQNEAQ (reference sequence). CDR3 length equals 16 residues. The CDR3 reads CASSPRLDWGIETQYF. As DNA, the CDR3 is TGTGCCAGCAGCCCTCGACTAGACTGGGGAATCGAGACCCAGTACTTC.

The CDR3 coding sequence is TGCAGTGCTAGAGGGCTAGCGGACTCCTACAATGAGCAGTTCTTC. It specifies CSARGLADSYNEQFF. V gene TRBV20-1 combines with J gene TRBJ2-1; 7 nucleotides line up with TRBD2. Germline assignment: CDR1 DFQATT and CDR2 SNEGSKA (reference sequence). Unmatched junction bases numbered 3, after V lost 1 base and J lost 0 bases. CDR3 length equals 15 residues.

V and J are TRBV18 and TRBJ2-3; D might be TRBD1 (6 bases). The CDR3 contains 18 residues. The ends were cut back, 0 bases at V and 1 base at J, with 17 bases in the middle. Germline V gene lookup returns CDR1 KGHSH and CDR2 LQKENI. CDR3 in DNA: TGTGCCAGCTCACCACCGAACTCAAGGGGGATGCGCACAGATACGCAGTATTTT. Protein product: CASSPPNSRGMRTDTQYF.

This clonotype was counted only a few times. The CDR3 region is CASENTDTQYF. The CDR3 DNA follows: TGTGCCAGCGAGAACACAGATACGCAGTATTTT. The chain joins TRBV12-3 or TRBV12-4 to TRBJ2-3; the D is unclear. V dropped 8 bases and J dropped 2 bases, with 5 bases sitting between them. The CDR3 length is 11 residues.

This sequence joins TRBV5-4 and TRBJ2-2, with TRBD2 identical over 8 bases. The CDR3 consists of 17 residues. The V segment lost 0 bases and the J segment 1 base; nucleotides outside the gene matches: 5. The V gene's germline CDR1 is SGHNT and CDR2 YYREEE (reference sequence). The CDR3 DNA is TGTGCCAGCAGCTTGGACGGTCTAGCGGGGAACACCGGGGAGCTGTTTTTT. It is translated as CASSLDGLAGNTGELFF.

The chain has TRBV28 and TRBJ2-1; D perhaps matches TRBD1 (6 bases). The germline gives CDR1 MDHEN, CDR2 SYDVKM. This CDR3 region has 17 residues. Between the trimmed V and J ends, which lost 3 bases and 0 bases, there was a span of 15 bases. CDR3 in DNA: TGTGCCAGCAGTTTCTTCAGGGGCCGAAGCTCCTACAATGAGCAGTTCTTC. Translating it yields CASSFFRGRSSYNEQFF.

This rearrangement joins TRBV20-1 to TRBJ2-7; 10 bases line up with TRBD1. Germline CDR1 is DFQATT and CDR2 is SNEGSKA (reference sequence). V lost 3 bases to trimming and J lost 2 bases; unmatched junction nucleotides: 7. The CDR3 length is 15 residues. CDR3 DNA: TGCAGTGCTAGGAGACAGGGGGCATTACCCTACGAGCAGTACTTC. As protein: CSARRQGALPYEQYF.

The V and J genes are TRBV20-1 and TRBJ2-3, with 11 bases that match TRBD2. The germline V gene encodes CDR1 DFQATT and CDR2 SNEGSKA (reference sequence). The CDR3 has 17 amino acids. Losses at the gene ends were 3 bases for V and 5 bases for J; bases not matched to a gene: 13. CDR3 region: CSASSFSGRAKIDTQYF. For the CDR3, the DNA is TGCAGTGCTAGCTCCTTTAGCGGGAGGGCCAAAATAGATACGCAGTATTTT.